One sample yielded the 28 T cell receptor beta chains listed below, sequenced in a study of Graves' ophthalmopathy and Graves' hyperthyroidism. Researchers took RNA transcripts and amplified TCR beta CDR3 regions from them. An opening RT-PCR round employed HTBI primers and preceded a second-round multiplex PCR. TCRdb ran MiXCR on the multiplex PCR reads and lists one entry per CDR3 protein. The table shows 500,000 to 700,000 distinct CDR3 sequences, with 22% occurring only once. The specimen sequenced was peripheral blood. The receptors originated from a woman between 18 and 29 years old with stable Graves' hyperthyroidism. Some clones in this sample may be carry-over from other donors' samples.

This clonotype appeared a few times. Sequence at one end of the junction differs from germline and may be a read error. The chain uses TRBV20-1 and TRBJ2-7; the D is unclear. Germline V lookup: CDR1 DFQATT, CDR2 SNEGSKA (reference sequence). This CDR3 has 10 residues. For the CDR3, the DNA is TGCAGTGCTGCCCTCTACGCGCAGTACTTC. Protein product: CSAALYAQYF.

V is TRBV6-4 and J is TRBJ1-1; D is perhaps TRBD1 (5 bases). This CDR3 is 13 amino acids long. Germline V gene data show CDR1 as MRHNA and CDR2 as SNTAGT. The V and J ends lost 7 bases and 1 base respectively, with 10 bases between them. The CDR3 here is CASKAGGNTEAFF. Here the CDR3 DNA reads TGTGCCAGCAAGGCGGGGGGGAACACTGAAGCTTTCTTT.

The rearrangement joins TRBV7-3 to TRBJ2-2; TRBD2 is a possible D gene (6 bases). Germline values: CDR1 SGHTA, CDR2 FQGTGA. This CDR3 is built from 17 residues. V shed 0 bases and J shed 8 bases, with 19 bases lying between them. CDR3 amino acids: CASSLTRASASTGELFF. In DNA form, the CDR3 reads TGTGCCAGCAGCTTAACGCGGGCTAGCGCCTCCACGGGGGAGCTGTTTTTT.

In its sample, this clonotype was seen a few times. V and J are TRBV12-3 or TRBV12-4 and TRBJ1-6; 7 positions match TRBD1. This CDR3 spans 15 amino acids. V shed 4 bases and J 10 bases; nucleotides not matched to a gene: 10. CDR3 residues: CASSSATGVSSPLHF. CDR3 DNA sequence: TGTGCCAGCAGTTCGGCTACAGGGGTTAGCTCACCCCTCCACTTT.

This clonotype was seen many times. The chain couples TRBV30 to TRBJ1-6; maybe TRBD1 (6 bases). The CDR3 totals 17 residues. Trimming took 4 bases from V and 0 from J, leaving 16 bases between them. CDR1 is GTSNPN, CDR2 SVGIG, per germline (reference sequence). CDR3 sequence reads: CAWNPGQSSSYNSPLHF. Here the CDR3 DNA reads TGTGCCTGGAATCCCGGACAGTCGAGCTCCTATAATTCACCCCTCCACTTT.

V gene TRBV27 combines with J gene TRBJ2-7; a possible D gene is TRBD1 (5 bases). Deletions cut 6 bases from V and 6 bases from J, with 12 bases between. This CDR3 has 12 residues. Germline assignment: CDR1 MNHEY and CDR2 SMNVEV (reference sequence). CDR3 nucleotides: TGTGCCAGCAGGAACCGGACACGCGAGCAGTACTTC. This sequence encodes CASRNRTREQYF.

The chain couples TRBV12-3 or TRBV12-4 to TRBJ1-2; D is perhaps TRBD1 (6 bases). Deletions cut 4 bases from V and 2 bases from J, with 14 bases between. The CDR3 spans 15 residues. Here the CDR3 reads CASSSTRTVNYGYTF. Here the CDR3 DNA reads TGTGCCAGCAGTTCAACACGGACAGTGAACTATGGCTACACCTTC.

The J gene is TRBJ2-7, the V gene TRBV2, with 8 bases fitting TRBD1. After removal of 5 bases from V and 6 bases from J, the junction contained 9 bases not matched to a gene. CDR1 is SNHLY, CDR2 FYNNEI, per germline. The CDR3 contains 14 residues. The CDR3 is CASSRGQGSSEQYF. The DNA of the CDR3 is TGTGCCAGCAGTAGAGGACAGGGATCGAGCGAGCAGTACTTC.

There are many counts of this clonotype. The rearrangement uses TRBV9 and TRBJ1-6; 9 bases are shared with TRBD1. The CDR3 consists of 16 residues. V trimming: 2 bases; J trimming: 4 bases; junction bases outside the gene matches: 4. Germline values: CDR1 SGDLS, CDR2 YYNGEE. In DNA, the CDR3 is TGTGCCAGCAGCGTGGGACAGGGAGGGTATAATTCACCCCTCCACTTT. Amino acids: CASSVGQGGYNSPLHF.

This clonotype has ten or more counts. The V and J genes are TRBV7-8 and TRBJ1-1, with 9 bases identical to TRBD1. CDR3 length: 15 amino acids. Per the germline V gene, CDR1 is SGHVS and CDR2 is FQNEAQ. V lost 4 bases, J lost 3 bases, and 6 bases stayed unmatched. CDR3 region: CASSSDRGEDTEAFF. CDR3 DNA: TGTGCCAGCAGCTCCGACAGGGGGGAGGACACTGAAGCTTTCTTT. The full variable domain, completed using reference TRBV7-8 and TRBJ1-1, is GAGVSQSPRYKVAKRGQDVALRCDPISGHVSLFWYQQALGQGPEFLTYFQNEAQLDKSGLPSDRFFAERPEGSVSTLKIQRTQQEDSAVYLCASSSDRGEDTEAFFGQGTRLTVV.

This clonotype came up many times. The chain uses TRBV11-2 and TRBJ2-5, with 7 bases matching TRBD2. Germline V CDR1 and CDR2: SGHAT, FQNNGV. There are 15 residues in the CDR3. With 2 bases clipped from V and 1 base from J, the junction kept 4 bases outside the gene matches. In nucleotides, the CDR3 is TGTGCCAGCAGCTTACTTGCTAGCGGCCAAGAGACCCAGTACTTC. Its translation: CASSLLASGQETQYF.

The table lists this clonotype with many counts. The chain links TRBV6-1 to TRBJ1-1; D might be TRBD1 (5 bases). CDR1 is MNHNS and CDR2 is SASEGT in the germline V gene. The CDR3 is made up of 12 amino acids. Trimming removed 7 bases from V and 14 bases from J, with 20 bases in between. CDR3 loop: CASTWEGGGCFF. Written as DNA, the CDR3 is TGTGCCAGCACCTGGGAAGGCGGGGGATGCTTCTTT.

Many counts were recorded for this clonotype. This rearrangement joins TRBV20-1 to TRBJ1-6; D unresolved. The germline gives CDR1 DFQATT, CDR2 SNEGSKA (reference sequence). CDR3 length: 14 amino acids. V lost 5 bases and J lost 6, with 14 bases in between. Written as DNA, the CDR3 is TGCAGTGCTGCCCTCAGAGGGCTTAATTCACCCCTCCACTTT. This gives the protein CSAALRGLNSPLHF.

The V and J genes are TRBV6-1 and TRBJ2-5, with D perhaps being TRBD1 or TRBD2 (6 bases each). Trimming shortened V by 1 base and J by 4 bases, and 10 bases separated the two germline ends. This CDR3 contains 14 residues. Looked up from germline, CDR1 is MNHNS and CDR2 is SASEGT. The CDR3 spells CASSEVGGLETQYF. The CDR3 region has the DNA TGTGCCAGCAGTGAAGTTGGGGGGCTAGAGACCCAGTACTTC.

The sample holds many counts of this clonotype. CDR3 sequence reads: CASSFERGNQPQHF. The CDR3 DNA reads as TGTGCCAGCAGCTTTGAGAGGGGCAATCAGCCCCAGCATTTT. This chain uses TRBV11-2 with TRBJ1-5, with D uncertain. Germline V CDR1 and CDR2: SGHAT, FQNNGV. Trimming cost V 3 bases and J 2 bases, with 8 bases left between them. This CDR3 comprises 14 residues.

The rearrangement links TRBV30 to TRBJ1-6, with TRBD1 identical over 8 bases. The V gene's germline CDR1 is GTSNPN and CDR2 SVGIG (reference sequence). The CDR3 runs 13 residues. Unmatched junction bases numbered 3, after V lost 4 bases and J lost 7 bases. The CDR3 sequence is CAWNYRGNSPLHF. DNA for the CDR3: TGTGCCTGGAATTACAGGGGGAATTCACCCCTCCACTTT. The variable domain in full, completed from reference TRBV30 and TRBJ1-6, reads SQTIHQWPATLVQPVGSPLSLECTVEGTSNPNLYWYRQAAGRGLQLLFYSVGIGQISSEVPQNLSASRPQDRQFILSSKKLLLSDSGFYLCAWNYRGNSPLHFGNGTRLTVT.

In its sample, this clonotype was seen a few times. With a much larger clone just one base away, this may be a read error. Written as DNA, the CDR3 is TGTGCCAGCCAGGACAGGGAGTACCAAGAGACCAAGTACTTC. Translated: CASQDREYQETKYF. The V gene is TRBV7-6, the J gene TRBJ2-4; 8 nucleotides line up with TRBD1. Trimming cost V 8 bases and J 14 bases; bases outside gene matches: 17. From germline, CDR1 is SGHVS and CDR2 FNYEAQ. CDR3 size: 14 residues.

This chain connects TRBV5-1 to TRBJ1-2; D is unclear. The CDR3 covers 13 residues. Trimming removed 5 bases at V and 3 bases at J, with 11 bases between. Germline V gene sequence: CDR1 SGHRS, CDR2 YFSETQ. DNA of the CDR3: TGCGCCAGCAGGCCCGACGGTCACTATGGCTACACCTTC. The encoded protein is CASRPDGHYGYTF. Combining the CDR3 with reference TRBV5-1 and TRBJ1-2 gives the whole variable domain KAGVTQTPRYLIKTRGQQVTLSCSPISGHRSVSWYQQTPGQGLQFLFEYFSETQRNKGNFPGRFSGRQFSNSRSEMNVSTLELGDSALYLCASRPDGHYGYTFGSGTRLTVV.

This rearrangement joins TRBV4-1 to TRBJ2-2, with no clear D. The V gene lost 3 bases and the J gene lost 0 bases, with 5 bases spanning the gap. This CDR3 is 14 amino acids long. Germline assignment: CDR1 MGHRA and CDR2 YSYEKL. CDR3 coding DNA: TGCGCCAGCAGCCAGAACGCGAACACCGGGGAGCTGTTTTTT. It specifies CASSQNANTGELFF.

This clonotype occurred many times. The CDR3 region has the DNA TGTGCCAGCGGCGGGAGGGGAGAGACCCAGTACTTC. Protein product: CASGGRGETQYF. The chain links TRBV3-1 to TRBJ2-5; 9 bases fit TRBD2. V trimming: 8 bases; J trimming: 4 bases; junction bases outside the gene matches: 2. Germline values: CDR1 LGHDT, CDR2 YNNKEL (reference sequence). This CDR3 is built from 12 residues.

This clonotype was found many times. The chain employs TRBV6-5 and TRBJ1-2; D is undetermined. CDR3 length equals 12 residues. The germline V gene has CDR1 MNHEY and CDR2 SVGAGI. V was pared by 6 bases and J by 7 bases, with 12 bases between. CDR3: CASRTLSGGYTF. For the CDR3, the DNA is TGTGCCAGCAGAACTCTCAGCGGTGGCTACACCTTC.

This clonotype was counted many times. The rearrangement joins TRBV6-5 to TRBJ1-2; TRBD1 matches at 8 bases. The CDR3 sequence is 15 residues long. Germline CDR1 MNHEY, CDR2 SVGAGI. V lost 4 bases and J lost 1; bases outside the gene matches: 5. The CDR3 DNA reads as TGTGCCAGCAGTTTGGACAGGGAACTTAACTATGGCTACACCTTC. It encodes CASSLDRELNYGYTF.

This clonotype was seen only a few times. The CDR3 protein is CASSPAGTFFIGNQPQHF. The CDR3 nucleotides read TGTGCCAGCAGTCCAGCCGGGACCTTCTTCATTGGCAATCAGCCCCAGCATTTT. The V call is TRBV6-2 or TRBV6-3, the J call TRBJ1-5; D possibly corresponds to TRBD1 (5 bases). Germline lookup yields CDR1 MNHEY and CDR2 SVGEGT. V shed 5 bases and J shed 2 bases, with 22 bases lying between them. CDR3 length: 18 residues.

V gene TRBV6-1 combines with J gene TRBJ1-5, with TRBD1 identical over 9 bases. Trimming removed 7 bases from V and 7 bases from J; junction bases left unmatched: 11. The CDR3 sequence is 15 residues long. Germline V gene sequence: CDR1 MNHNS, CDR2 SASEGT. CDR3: CASTPSGQGGQPQHF. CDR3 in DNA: TGTGCCAGCACCCCCTCGGGACAGGGAGGACAGCCCCAGCATTTT.

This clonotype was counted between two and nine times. The CDR3 DNA follows: TGCAGTGCTAGTAAGGGCAGCTTTATGAACACTGAAGCTTTCTTT. Protein: CSASKGSFMNTEAFF. This chain uses TRBV20-1 with TRBJ1-1; D ambiguous. This CDR3 is 15 amino acids long. Germline V gene lookup returns CDR1 DFQATT and CDR2 SNEGSKA (reference sequence). V lost 3 bases, J lost 0 bases, and 14 bases lay in between.

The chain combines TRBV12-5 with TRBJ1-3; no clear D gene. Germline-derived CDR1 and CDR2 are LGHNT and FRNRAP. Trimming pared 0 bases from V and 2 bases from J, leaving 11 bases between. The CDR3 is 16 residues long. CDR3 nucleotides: TGTGCTAGTGGTTTGGTAGGCAGATCAACTGGAAACACCATATATTTT. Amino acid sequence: CASGLVGRSTGNTIYF.

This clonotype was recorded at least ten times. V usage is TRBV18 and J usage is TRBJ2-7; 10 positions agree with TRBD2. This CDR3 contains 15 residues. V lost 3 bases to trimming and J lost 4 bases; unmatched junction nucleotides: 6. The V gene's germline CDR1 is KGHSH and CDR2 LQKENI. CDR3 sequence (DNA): TGTGCCAGCTCACCCACAGCGGGAGGGCCTTACGAGCAGTACTTC. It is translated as CASSPTAGGPYEQYF.

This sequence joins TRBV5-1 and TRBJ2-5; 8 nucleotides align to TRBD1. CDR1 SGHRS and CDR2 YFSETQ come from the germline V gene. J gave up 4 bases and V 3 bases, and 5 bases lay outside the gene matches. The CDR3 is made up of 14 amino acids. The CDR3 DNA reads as TGCGCCAGCAGCTCGGGACAGGTCCTAGAGACCCAGTACTTC. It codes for CASSSGQVLETQYF. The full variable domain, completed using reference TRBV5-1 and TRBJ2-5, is KAGVTQTPRYLIKTRGQQVTLSCSPISGHRSVSWYQQTPGQGLQFLFEYFSETQRNKGNFPGRFSGRQFSNSRSEMNVSTLELGDSALYLCASSSGQVLETQYFGPGTRLLVL.